These T cell receptor beta chains were read from a single sample in a study of T-cell reconstitution after alpha-beta-depleted transplantation in children. TCRdb reanalysed the PCR reads using MiXCR and keeps one entry per CDR3 protein. The sample has 250,000 to 350,000 distinct CDR3 sequences, approximately 23% seen once. The specimen comprised PBMCs, mostly from graft donor cells, sampled 180 days after TCRalphabeta/CD19-depleted stem cell transplant. These receptors originate from a male patient between 10 and 17 years old who had a stem cell transplant for acute lymphoblastic leukemia, so the T cells may come from the graft donor. CDR3s include the opening cysteine and the closing phenylalanine or tryptophan. The D gene is left open where the match is weak. Clone size is stated in some rows and not others, as once, few, many or a class when expanded.

V	size	J	D	DNA	CDR3
TRBV4-1	-	TRBJ2-5	TRBD1	TGCGCCAGCAGCCTCTTACTGACAGGCCAGGGGGTAGAGACCCAGTACTTC	CASSLLLTGQGVETQYF
TRBV5-1	-	TRBJ2-7	TRBD1	TGCGCCAGCAGCTTGGTAGGGGACAGTTCCTACGAGCAGTACTTC	CASSLVGDSSYEQYF
TRBV9	few	TRBJ2-1	-	TGTGCCAGCAGCGTAGGTGGCCCCTTACCCAATGAGCAGTTCTTC	CASSVGGPLPNEQFF
TRBV20-1	few	TRBJ2-3	TRBD1	TGCAGTGCTAGAAGGCAGGGGGCAGATACGCAGTATTTT	CSARRQGADTQYF
TRBV6-5	-	TRBJ1-5	TRBD1	TGTGCCAGCAGTTACGGGACAGGGGGTCAGCCCCAGCATTTT	CASSYGTGGQPQHF
TRBV20-1	-	TRBJ2-2	-	TGCAGTGCCCCCGGGCCGGTGTATACCGGGGAGCTTTTTTTT	CSAPGPVYTGELFF
TRBV18	-	TRBJ2-7	-	TGTGCCAGCTCACCACCACCGGGGAACGAGCAGTACTTC	CASSPPPGNEQYF
TRBV12-3/TRBV12-4	-	TRBJ1-2	-	TGTGCCAGCAGTATCGGGACGGTCTATGGCTACACCTTC	CASSIGTVYGYTF
TRBV6-1	-	TRBJ1-2	-	TGTGCCACCTCCATCACGGGGAGCTATGGCTACACCTTC	CATSITGSYGYTF
TRBV7-8	-	TRBJ2-4	TRBD1	TGTGCCAGCAGGCCCTCACAGGGGACACTAGCCAAAAACATTCAGTACTTC	CASRPSQGTLAKNIQYF
TRBV7-3	few	TRBJ2-5	-	TGTGCCAGCAGCTTCAACAGGGAAGAGACCCAGTACTTC	CASSFNREETQYF
TRBV9	-	TRBJ2-5	TRBD1	TGTGCCAGCAGCGTTTTCGGGACAGGGGGCGCCTTAGAGACCCAGTACTTC	CASSVFGTGGALETQYF
TRBV2	-	TRBJ2-7	-	TGTGCCAGCAGGGAGTTGGGCTCCACCTACGAGCAGTACTTC	CASRELGSTYEQYF
TRBV29-1	-	TRBJ2-3	TRBD2	TGCAGCGTTCGGACTAGCGGGAACACAGATACGCAGTATTTT	CSVRTSGNTDTQYF
TRBV5-1	-	TRBJ2-7	TRBD1	TGCGCCAGCAGCGGGAGATCCGGGACAGGGTGGAAGTCCTACGAGCAGTACTTC	CASSGRSGTGWKSYEQYF
TRBV14	-	TRBJ2-1	TRBD1	TGTGCCAGCAGTCAGGGGGCCTATGAGCAGTTCTTC	CASSQGAYEQFF